The source of this TCR beta chain is a study of T cells after yellow fever vaccination. Turning to this clonotype: Relative to the germline gene, one junction end is altered; a read error may explain this.

TCRdb processed the 5' RACE reads anew with MiXCR; each CDR3 protein has one entry. The sample shows under 550,000 distinct CDR3 sequences, about a fifth of them seen only once. This sequence was found in a man aged 18 to 29 who received the YFV17D yellow fever vaccine. The input for sequencing was PBMCs, taken around 3 weeks after the first yellow fever vaccination.

CDR3 sequence reads: CAIGESPLHF. CDR3 nucleotides: TGTGCCATCGGTGAATCACCCCTCCACTTT. The chain couples TRBV10-3 to TRBJ1-6; D remains ambiguous. The CDR3 totals 10 residues. CDR1 and CDR2 (germline): ENHRY, SYGVKD.